The entry below gives a single TCR beta chain sequence along with its context. These data come from a study of blood T cell repertoires in COVID-19. Background on the study: Sources were T cells, B-cell-depleted T cells, or PBMCs; the material itself was cDNA or gDNA.

The data were produced by immunoSEQ multiplex PCR, yet TCRdb's version contains in-frame clones alone and is incomplete. The sample lists roughly 150,000 clones, 70% to 85% seen once, with roughly 7.2% in the top ten. Trimming left V 5 bases short and J 1 base short, with 15 bases between. The length of the CDR3 is 15 residues. Germline CDR1 SGHRS, CDR2 YFSETQ. This rearrangement joins TRBV5-1 to TRBJ1-1; the D gene is possibly TRBD1 (6 bases). The sequenced sample was peripheral blood. This TCR was sampled from a woman in her 50s in a cohort sampled during active or convalescent COVID-19. CDR3 coding DNA: TGCGCCAGCAGTAGGAACGGACAGCAGAACACTGAAGCTTTCTTT. Protein: CASSRNGQQNTEAFF. Supplemented by reference TRBV5-1 and TRBJ1-1, the full variable domain reads KAGVTQTPRYLIKTRGQQVTLSCSPISGHRSVSWYQQTPGQGLQFLFEYFSETQRNKGNFPGRFSGRQFSNSRSEMNVSTLELGDSALYLCASSRNGQQNTEAFFGQGTRLTVV.